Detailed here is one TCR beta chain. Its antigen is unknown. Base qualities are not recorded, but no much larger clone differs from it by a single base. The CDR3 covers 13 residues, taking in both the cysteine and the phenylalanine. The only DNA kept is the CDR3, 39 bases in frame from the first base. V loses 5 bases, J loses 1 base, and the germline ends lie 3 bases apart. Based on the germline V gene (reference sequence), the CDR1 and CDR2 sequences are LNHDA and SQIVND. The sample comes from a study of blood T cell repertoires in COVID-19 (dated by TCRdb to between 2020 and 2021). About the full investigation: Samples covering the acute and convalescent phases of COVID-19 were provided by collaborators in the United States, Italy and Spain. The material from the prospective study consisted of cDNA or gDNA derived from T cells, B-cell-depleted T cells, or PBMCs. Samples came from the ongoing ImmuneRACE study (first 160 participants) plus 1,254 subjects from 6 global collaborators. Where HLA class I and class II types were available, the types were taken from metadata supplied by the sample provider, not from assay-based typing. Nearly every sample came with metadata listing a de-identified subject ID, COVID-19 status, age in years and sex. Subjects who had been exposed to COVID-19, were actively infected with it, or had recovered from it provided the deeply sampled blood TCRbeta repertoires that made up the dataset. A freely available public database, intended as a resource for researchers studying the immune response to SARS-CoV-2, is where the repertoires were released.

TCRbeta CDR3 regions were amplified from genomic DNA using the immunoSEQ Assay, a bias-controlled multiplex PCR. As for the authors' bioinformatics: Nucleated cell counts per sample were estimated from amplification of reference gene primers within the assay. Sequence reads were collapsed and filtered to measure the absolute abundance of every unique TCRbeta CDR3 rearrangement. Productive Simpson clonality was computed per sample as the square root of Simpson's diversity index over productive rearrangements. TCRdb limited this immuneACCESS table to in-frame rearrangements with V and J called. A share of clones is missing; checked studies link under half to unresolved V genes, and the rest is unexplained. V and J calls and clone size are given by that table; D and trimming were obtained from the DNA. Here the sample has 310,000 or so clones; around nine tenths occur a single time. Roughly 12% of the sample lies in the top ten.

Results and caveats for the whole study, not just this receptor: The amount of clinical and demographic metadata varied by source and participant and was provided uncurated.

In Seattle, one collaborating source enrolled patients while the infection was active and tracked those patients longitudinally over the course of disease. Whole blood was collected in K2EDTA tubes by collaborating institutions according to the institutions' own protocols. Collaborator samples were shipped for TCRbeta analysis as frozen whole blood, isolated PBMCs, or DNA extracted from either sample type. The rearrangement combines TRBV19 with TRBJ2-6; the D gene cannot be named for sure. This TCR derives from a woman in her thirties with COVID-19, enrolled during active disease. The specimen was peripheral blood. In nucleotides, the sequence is TGTGCCAGTAGTCCGTCTGGGGCCAACGTCCTGACTTTC. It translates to CASSPSGANVLTF.